Detailed here is one T cell receptor (beta chain). Trimming left V 1 base short and J 4 bases short, with 16 bases between. Germline loops: CDR1 MGHRA, CDR2 YSYEKL. CDR3 length: 16 amino acids. Only in-frame clones appear in the TCRdb table, and some are missing; sequencing was by immunoSEQ multiplex PCR. The profile shows around 250,000 clones, less than 95% of them singletons. This sample was included in a study of cytomegalovirus exposure and HLA in healthy donors. The validation cohort, a group of 120 or so subjects, included the donors and was separate from the approximately 660-subject first cohort.

The clonotype comes from a woman under 40 in good health and CMV-seronegative. The specimen was PBMCs. The rearrangement joins TRBV4-1 to TRBJ2-5, with D possibly matching TRBD1 (5 bases). In DNA, the CDR3 is TGCGCCAGCAGCCAAGTGGCGGCAGGGAATCCAGAGACCCAGTACTTC. Its translation is CASSQVAAGNPETQYF.